These T cell receptor beta chains were read from a single sample in a study of T cells in Graves' hyperthyroidism and ophthalmopathy. In TCRdb, the multiplex PCR reads were re-called with MiXCR into one record per CDR3 protein. The table includes some 300,000 distinct CDR3 sequences, roughly 20% detected once. Sequences were obtained from blood. These receptors all stem from a middle-aged man with Graves' ophthalmopathy. Both conserved end residues are part of each CDR3. Each record gives: CDR3 protein, J gene, V gene, CDR3 length.

cdr3_aa: CASSPRSRTHNEQFF
j_call: TRBJ2-1
v_call: TRBV9
cdr3_length: 15

cdr3_aa: CASSFSASSSYEQYF
j_call: TRBJ2-7
v_call: TRBV5-4
cdr3_length: 15

cdr3_aa: CASSQDEVLRTSPLHF
j_call: TRBJ1-6
v_call: TRBV4-1
cdr3_length: 16

cdr3_aa: CASSEAGQGATYEQYF
j_call: TRBJ2-7
v_call: TRBV6-1
cdr3_length: 16

cdr3_aa: CATSPTEVGGRSYEQYF
j_call: TRBJ2-7
v_call: TRBV15
cdr3_length: 17

cdr3_aa: CASSSGYSGVGQYF
j_call: TRBJ2-7
v_call: TRBV6-1
cdr3_length: 14

cdr3_aa: CASSQVNQETQYF
j_call: TRBJ2-5
v_call: TRBV14
cdr3_length: 13

cdr3_aa: CSARYGLRAYNEQFF
j_call: TRBJ2-1
v_call: TRBV20-1
cdr3_length: 15

cdr3_aa: CASRAGNDYGYTF
j_call: TRBJ1-2
v_call: TRBV28
cdr3_length: 13

cdr3_aa: CASRGADNEQFF
j_call: TRBJ2-1
v_call: TRBV7-7
cdr3_length: 12

cdr3_aa: CASSPSGVGNYGYTF
j_call: TRBJ1-2
v_call: TRBV11-1
cdr3_length: 15

cdr3_aa: CASSLARTSGAPRNEQFF
j_call: TRBJ2-1
v_call: TRBV28
cdr3_length: 18

cdr3_aa: CASSELAGAPRETQYF
j_call: TRBJ2-5
v_call: TRBV28
cdr3_length: 16

cdr3_aa: CASRAIQGGKNIQYF
j_call: TRBJ2-4
v_call: TRBV2
cdr3_length: 15

cdr3_aa: CASSPGGTDTYEQYF
j_call: TRBJ2-7
v_call: TRBV7-2
cdr3_length: 15

cdr3_aa: CASSYGPRSGRMIEQFF
j_call: TRBJ2-1
v_call: TRBV5-1
cdr3_length: 17

cdr3_aa: CASSDYSTAQETQYF
j_call: TRBJ2-5
v_call: TRBV6-1
cdr3_length: 15

cdr3_aa: CSVEPGQRQETQYF
j_call: TRBJ2-5
v_call: TRBV29-1
cdr3_length: 14

cdr3_aa: CSAQVAWAYEQYF
j_call: TRBJ2-7
v_call: TRBV20-1
cdr3_length: 13

cdr3_aa: CASNQGGSGGELFF
j_call: TRBJ2-2
v_call: TRBV12-3/TRBV12-4
cdr3_length: 14

cdr3_aa: CASSIRTGGQETQYF
j_call: TRBJ2-5
v_call: TRBV19
cdr3_length: 15

cdr3_aa: CASSKHGGHEQFF
j_call: TRBJ2-1
v_call: TRBV28
cdr3_length: 13

cdr3_aa: CASSGFLGLAGGIAGELFF
j_call: TRBJ2-2
v_call: TRBV6-1
cdr3_length: 19

cdr3_aa: CASSLESAAGGGYTF
j_call: TRBJ1-2
v_call: TRBV5-1
cdr3_length: 15

cdr3_aa: CASRQGSTEAFF
j_call: TRBJ1-1
v_call: TRBV6-1
cdr3_length: 12

cdr3_aa: CASSLDPGGKGREQYF
j_call: TRBJ2-7
v_call: TRBV5-4
cdr3_length: 16

cdr3_aa: CASRSPAGTTSYEQYF
j_call: TRBJ2-7
v_call: TRBV28
cdr3_length: 16

cdr3_aa: CASSADREDTEAFF
j_call: TRBJ1-1
v_call: TRBV9
cdr3_length: 14

cdr3_aa: CASSPPGRMSYGYTF
j_call: TRBJ1-2
v_call: TRBV28
cdr3_length: 15

cdr3_aa: CAWRETGGYGYTF
j_call: TRBJ1-2
v_call: TRBV30
cdr3_length: 13

cdr3_aa: CASSGDREHNEQFF
j_call: TRBJ2-1
v_call: TRBV2
cdr3_length: 14

cdr3_aa: CASSLVGVTGGLNEKLFF
j_call: TRBJ1-4
v_call: TRBV11-2
cdr3_length: 18

cdr3_aa: CASSLELRETQYF
j_call: TRBJ2-5
v_call: TRBV5-4
cdr3_length: 13

cdr3_aa: CATSFNRVQGYTF
j_call: TRBJ1-2
v_call: TRBV15
cdr3_length: 13

cdr3_aa: CASSYGTSGKDEQFF
j_call: TRBJ2-1
v_call: TRBV7-9
cdr3_length: 15

cdr3_aa: CASSLWSSETYEQYF
j_call: TRBJ2-7
v_call: TRBV5-1
cdr3_length: 15

cdr3_aa: CASSAAGAKNIQYF
j_call: TRBJ2-4
v_call: TRBV11-2
cdr3_length: 14

cdr3_aa: CASSPQKGVASSSGNTIYF
j_call: TRBJ1-3
v_call: TRBV18
cdr3_length: 19

cdr3_aa: CSVERWTGVSYEQYF
j_call: TRBJ2-7
v_call: TRBV29-1
cdr3_length: 15

cdr3_aa: CASSQGGLAGSLSYEQYF
j_call: TRBJ2-7
v_call: TRBV3-1
cdr3_length: 18

cdr3_aa: CASSQDFGAGGADTQYF
j_call: TRBJ2-3
v_call: TRBV11-1
cdr3_length: 17

cdr3_aa: CSAEAGGRLEQYF
j_call: TRBJ2-7
v_call: TRBV20-1
cdr3_length: 13

cdr3_aa: CATSRDISATGELFF
j_call: TRBJ2-2
v_call: TRBV15
cdr3_length: 15

cdr3_aa: CASSHGTSGSSTGELFF
j_call: TRBJ2-2
v_call: TRBV5-1
cdr3_length: 17

cdr3_aa: CSAILAKNIQYF
j_call: TRBJ2-4
v_call: TRBV20-1
cdr3_length: 12

cdr3_aa: CASSLVWTPKGDEQFF
j_call: TRBJ2-1
v_call: TRBV7-9
cdr3_length: 16

cdr3_aa: CATSDPRDLSSYNEQFF
j_call: TRBJ2-1
v_call: TRBV24-1
cdr3_length: 17

cdr3_aa: CATLGGSEKLFF
j_call: TRBJ1-4
v_call: TRBV2
cdr3_length: 12

cdr3_aa: CASSTDGRYEQYF
j_call: TRBJ2-7
v_call: TRBV6-1
cdr3_length: 13

cdr3_aa: CASSLGPSGETQYF
j_call: TRBJ2-5
v_call: TRBV7-2
cdr3_length: 14

cdr3_aa: CASSVVAGVGETQYF
j_call: TRBJ2-5
v_call: TRBV9
cdr3_length: 15

cdr3_aa: CASSYYRGLAGPGGDEQYF
j_call: TRBJ2-7
v_call: TRBV6-5
cdr3_length: 19

cdr3_aa: CASSIWGLAAYNEQFF
j_call: TRBJ2-1
v_call: TRBV19
cdr3_length: 16

cdr3_aa: CASSNGQGVNTGELFF
j_call: TRBJ2-2
v_call: TRBV2
cdr3_length: 16